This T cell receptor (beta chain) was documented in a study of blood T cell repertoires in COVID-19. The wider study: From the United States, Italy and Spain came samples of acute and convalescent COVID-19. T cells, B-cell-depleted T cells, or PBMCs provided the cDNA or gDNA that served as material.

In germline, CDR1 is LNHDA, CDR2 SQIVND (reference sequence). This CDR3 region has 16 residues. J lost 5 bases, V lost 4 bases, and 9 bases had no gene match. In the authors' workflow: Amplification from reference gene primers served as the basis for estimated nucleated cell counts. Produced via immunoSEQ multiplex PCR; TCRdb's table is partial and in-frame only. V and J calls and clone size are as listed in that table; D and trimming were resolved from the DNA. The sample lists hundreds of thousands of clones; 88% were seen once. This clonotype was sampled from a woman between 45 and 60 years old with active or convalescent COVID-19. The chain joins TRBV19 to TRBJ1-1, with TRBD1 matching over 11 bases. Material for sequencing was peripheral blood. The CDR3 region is CASSTASGTGGTEAFF. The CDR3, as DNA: TGTGCCAGTAGTACAGCCTCCGGGACAGGGGGTACTGAAGCTTTCTTT.